The 13 T cell receptor beta chains given below trace back to one sample, sequenced in a study of low-dose radiotherapy and immunotherapy resistance in tumors. The time point: after trial treatment. As to treatment: LDRT plus nivolumab, ipilimumab, low-dose cyclophosphamide and aspirin (RACIN trial). TRAV- and TRBV-specific primers primed first-strand cDNA, covering alpha and beta chains. Using a constant-region primer together with a V-primer adapter, TCRs were subjected to about 18 PCR cycles of amplification. Each CDR3 protein gets one entry after TCRdb re-called the reads with MiXCR. The top ten clones hold about 13% of a sample with tens of thousands of distinct CDR3 sequences, 20% to 25% of them seen once. Sequenced here: PBMCs, sampled after low-dose radiotherapy plus immunotherapy. These receptors were collected from a female donor with ovarian cancer.

Comments on this clonotype: This likely reflects a read error, since a far larger clone is one base away. This chain uses TRBV27 with TRBJ1-6; unclear D gene. Trimming stripped 6 bases from V and 10 bases from J, with 16 bases between. The CDR3 totals 14 residues. Germline CDR1 is MNHEY and CDR2 is SMNVEV (reference sequence). The CDR3 reads CASSLSQIVSPLHF. CDR3 nucleotides: TGTGCCAGCAGCTTGTCACAGATTGTATCACCCCTCCACTTT.

This clonotype occurred many times. The rearrangement links TRBV2 to TRBJ2-1; perhaps TRBD1 as D (5 bases). The germline gives CDR1 SNHLY, CDR2 FYNNEI. The CDR3 contains 12 residues. V lost 6 bases and J lost 9, with 12 bases in between. CDR3 nucleotide sequence: TGTGCCAGCAGACTCGACAGTGGTGAGCAGTTCTTC. It translates to CASRLDSGEQFF.

The table lists this clonotype with many counts. The rearrangement joins TRBV11-2 to TRBJ1-1, with D perhaps TRBD1 (6 bases). Looked up from germline, CDR1 is SGHAT and CDR2 is FQNNGV. This CDR3 is built from 15 residues. The V end lost 8 bases, the J end lost 1 base, and 17 bases lay between the germline ends. For the CDR3, the DNA is TGTGCCAGCTGGATAGGGGGACTCTCGAACACTGAAGCTTTCTTT. Amino acids: CASWIGGLSNTEAFF.

This clonotype was seen a handful of times. J is TRBJ2-7 and V is TRBV6-2 or TRBV6-3, with TRBD2 matching over 9 bases. CDR1 and CDR2 from the germline V gene are MNHEY and SVGEGT. V lost 5 bases to trimming and J lost 5 bases; unmatched junction nucleotides: 13. The CDR3 runs 16 residues. Here the CDR3 DNA reads TGTGCCAGCAGTCAATTTAGCGGGAGTCTCCTTAACGAGCAGTACTTC. It specifies CASSQFSGSLLNEQYF.

With regard to this clonotype: This likely reflects a read error, since a far larger clone is one base away. The gene calls are TRBV5-3 and TRBJ1-4; D unresolved. TRBV5-3 is an open reading frame whose function is uncertain. The CDR3 totals 14 residues. The V gene lost 9 bases and the J gene lost 5 bases, with 17 bases spanning the gap. The CDR3 loop is CANSFGRLNEKLFF. The CDR3 DNA is TGTGCCAACAGCTTCGGGAGGTTGAATGAAAAACTGTTTTTT.

V and J are TRBV29-1 and TRBJ2-7, with 8 nucleotides matching TRBD1. This CDR3 is 12 amino acids long. Germline CDR1 and CDR2: SQVTM and ANQGSEA. J lost 5 bases, V lost 3 bases, and 3 bases had no gene match. In DNA, the CDR3 is TGCAGCGTTGAGACAGGGGTGGACGAGCAGTACTTC. Protein sequence: CSVETGVDEQYF.

At least ten counts were recorded for this clonotype. The rearrangement uses TRBV11-2 and TRBJ1-2; D perhaps matches TRBD1 (5 bases). The CDR3 loop spans 14 amino acids. V dropped 4 bases and J dropped 2 bases, with 11 bases sitting between them. From germline, CDR1 is SGHAT and CDR2 FQNNGV. CDR3: CASSYGTVNYGYTF. CDR3 nucleotides: TGTGCCAGCAGCTATGGGACGGTGAACTATGGCTACACCTTC.

This clonotype came up many times. The chain carries TRBV2 and TRBJ1-2; 7 nucleotides line up with TRBD1. CDR3 length equals 14 residues. The ends lost 7 bases at V and 0 bases at J; junction bases unmatched: 5. In germline, CDR1 is SNHLY, CDR2 FYNNEI. This chain's CDR3 is CASTRDSANYGYTF. The CDR3, as DNA: TGTGCCAGCACTCGGGACAGCGCTAACTATGGCTACACCTTC.

About this clonotype: The likely explanation is a read error, given a far larger clone one base away. The chain links TRBV4-3 to TRBJ2-5, with D possibly matching TRBD2 (6 bases). The germline CDR1 and CDR2 sequences are LGHNA and YSLEER. This CDR3 is built from 16 residues. V was shortened by 0 bases and J by 11 bases, with 22 bases between the two germline ends. CDR3 residues: CASSQDSAGSYNEQYF. As DNA, the CDR3 is TGCGCCAGCAGCCAAGATAGCGCGGGATCCTACAATGAGCAGTACTTC.

This clonotype has ten or more counts. The rearrangement joins TRBV24-1 to TRBJ2-2, with unresolved D. The germline V gene has CDR1 KGHDR and CDR2 SFDVKD. V was trimmed by 1 base and J by 4 bases, leaving 6 bases between them. The CDR3 contains 14 residues. The CDR3 region is CATSDFGITGELFF. Written as DNA, the CDR3 is TGTGCCACCAGTGATTTTGGGATCACCGGGGAGCTGTTTTTT.

The J gene is TRBJ2-2, the V gene TRBV27; D not resolved. V was clipped by 5 bases and J by 7 bases, with 17 bases between them. Germline V CDR1 and CDR2: MNHEY, SMNVEV (reference sequence). The CDR3 runs to 15 residues. CDR3 nucleotide sequence: TGTGCCAGCAGTCCTACCCGGGCTGGGAACGGGGAGCTGTTTTTT. Its protein is CASSPTRAGNGELFF.

This clonotype was observed many times. V and J are TRBV6-2 or TRBV6-3 and TRBJ2-2; 11 positions match TRBD1. The germline CDR1 and CDR2 sequences are MNHEY and SVGEGT. The CDR3 runs 16 residues. V was clipped by 6 bases and J by 3 bases; unmatched bases: 6. The CDR3 region is CASRSGQGAHTGELFF. The DNA for the CDR3 is TGTGCCAGCAGGAGCGGACAGGGGGCGCACACCGGGGAGCTGTTTTTT.

Worth noting for this clonotype: A junction end diverges from the germline sequence, so it may reflect a read error. This sequence joins TRBV11-2 and TRBJ2-7, with 9 bases aligning to TRBD1. CDR1 SGHAT and CDR2 FQNNGV come from the germline V gene. There are 15 residues in the CDR3. DNA for the CDR3: TGTACCAGCAGCCAAACGGACAGGGGAGTCTACGAGAAGTACTTC. Translation gives CTSSQTDRGVYEKYF.